This T cell receptor beta chain is from a study of cytomegalovirus exposure and HLA in healthy donors (dated by TCRdb to about 2017). As for the study more broadly: According to an earlier analysis of a few hundred of the donors, about 170 million T cells yielded roughly 110 million unique TCR beta sequences and around 300 Gb of sequence data. An early release that covered roughly 600 HLA-typed donors contained about 300 gigabases of sequencing data and some 87 million unique TCR sequences. The genetic ancestry cluster associated with self-reported Caucasian donors included roughly 84% of the roughly 400 genotyped donors. The study aimed to test whether cataloging public T cell receptors could reveal signatures of past pathogen exposure. Using immunosequencing, the study profiled T cell repertoires from roughly 650 subjects and related those repertoires to cytomegalovirus serostatus. Along with the roughly 670-subject first cohort, a separate validation cohort of over a hundred different subjects was used. High-throughput TCR immunosequencing, statistical association of individual TCRs with disease status, and machine learning were combined to predict cytomegalovirus infection status. In a later analysis, previously published TCR beta repertoires from 670 or so donors were re-analyzed and high-resolution HLA genotyping was added so that TCR occurrence patterns could be studied. In the later analysis, no new phenotypic data were used to find candidate immune exposures; instead, reliance was placed on TCR beta sequences and their occurrence across donors. An earlier analysis of 587 of the donors applied high-throughput TCR beta sequencing to assess whether each TCR beta V gene segment acted as functional or pseudogenic. Donor age, sex, ethnicity and CMV serostatus were compiled together with the repertoire data. A later genetic analysis took genome-wide SNP genotypes for about 55% of the 666 donors and used that subset as a discovery cohort. All discovery cohort repertoires had been generated on a single sequencing platform. Class I and class II HLA loci were covered by the typing at four-digit resolution. Typing coverage varied by locus: about 620-630 donors for A, B, C, DRB1 and DQB1; roughly 510 for DQA1; over 600 for DPA1; about 450 for DPB1. Roughly five DR-DQ haplotypes were handled as single units for association and clustering because linkage in the cohort was strong. Among around 400 genotyped donors of the cohort, an average of approximately 240,000 unique TCR beta nucleotide sequences was sequenced per donor, of which roughly 18% were non-productive.

The library was obtained by the immunoSEQ multiplex PCR assay. The multiplex PCR relied on a mix of 60 forward primers for TCR Vbeta segments and 13 reverse primers for TCR Jbeta segments. The CDR3 region of rearranged TCR beta genes was amplified from genomic DNA by a multiplex PCR assay. On the Illumina HiSeq System, the amplified TCR beta libraries were sequenced as 87-base-pair reads. Concerning the study's data processing: In a later analysis, around 80 million unique TCR beta chains were counted across the roughly 670 repertoires, and roughly 11 million of these chains were shared by at least two donors. A nearest-neighbor algorithm error-corrected the raw reads and collapsed the reads into unique sequences, merging closely related sequences to remove PCR and sequencing errors. V, D and J gene segments were assigned by aligning CDR3 sequences to IMGT reference sequences. For a sequence to be retained, a match of at least six nucleotides to both a V gene segment and a J gene segment was required. A rearrangement counted as productive if the CDR3 had no stop codons and remained in frame with V and J, and every other rearrangement counted as non-productive. CDR3 was defined according to IMGT convention as the region running from the second conserved V-encoded cysteine to the conserved J-encoded phenylalanine. The earlier analysis of a few hundred of the donors excluded sequences that lacked an unambiguous match to a single V gene segment. An earlier analysis of several hundred of the donors called V segments functional above 56.7% productive rearrangements and segregating when the between-donor standard deviation exceeded 5%. A statistical classification framework was built for diagnosing cytomegalovirus status from the catalog of TCR beta chain sequences. In a later analysis, V and J genes were assigned by comparing TCR nucleotide sequences against IMGT/GENE-DB human TR gene sequences. Using the TCRdist pipeline, a later analysis assigned CDR3 sequences along with most-parsimonious VDJ recombination scenarios. In a later analysis, every TCR beta chain was defined by the combination of its CDR3 amino acid sequence and its V-gene family, and reads without a unique V-gene family were dropped. As a way to deal with suspected cross-contamination and a sequencing artifact, a later analysis dropped hundreds of nucleotide sequences that were highly shared and had low generation probability. A later analysis calculated a clonal expansion index for each public chain from normalized within-repertoire ranks of inferred template counts. Generation probabilities in a later analysis came from a VDJ recombination model fitted to out-of-frame rearrangements, and those results were checked against IGoR. In a later analysis, hypergeometric tests were used to score TCR-TCR, TCR-HLA and TCR-CMV co-occurrence, with a repertoire-size bias correction applied to TCR pairs. In a later analysis, false discovery rates were estimated by permuting HLA or CMV assignments 20 times. In a later analysis, co-occurring TCRs were grouped using DBSCAN, and TCRdist sequence similarity was added for clustering within HLA-allele-positive subsets. Repertoires with fewer than 30,000 or more than 120,000 public chains were left out of co-occurrence clustering, as were about 5 repertoires with anomalous nucleotide sharing. Held by TCRdb, this immuneACCESS table contains in-frame sequences only and omits some clones. Under half of the omission traces to an unresolved V gene where checked; the cause of the rest is unknown. For V, J and clone size, that table is used; D and trimming come from the DNA. A total of over 110,000 clones appear in this sample, about four fifths of them only once. 5% to 8% of the sample is in the top ten clones.

The cysteine opens and the phenylalanine closes a CDR3 of 16 amino acids. Left in the record is the CDR3 DNA by itself, 48 bases read in frame from the first base. Sequences MDHEN (CDR1) and SYDVKM (CDR2) are obtained from the germline V gene. V loses 3 bases at its end and J loses 5 bases; junction bases beyond the gene matches: 12. The cohort was made up of about 670 healthy bone marrow donors. All cohort members were sampled while nominally healthy, although unrecorded immune exposures were likely present. The donor tested CMV seropositive, placing the donor among the 290 or so seropositive members of the cohort. A peripheral blood sample was collected from each donor, and TCR beta sequencing was performed on peripheral blood mononuclear cells. The Qiagen DNeasy Blood Extraction Kit was used to extract genomic DNA from the blood cell samples. Remarks on this clone: The antigen this receptor binds is unknown. No much larger clone exists at a distance of one base, and base qualities are not known.

Overall results and qualifications from the work: According to a later analysis, parvovirus B19, influenza, CMV and Epstein-Barr virus appeared linked to several top co-occurrence clusters. In vitro tests confirmed that a few of the cytomegalovirus-associated TCR beta chains recognize cytomegalovirus antigens. According to a later genetic analysis, donors in an Asian-associated ancestry cluster had fewer N-insertions in productive TCRs than the approximately 650-donor mean. A further reported finding was that TCR beta sequences accurately predicted the HLA-A and HLA-B alleles for most subjects in the first cohort. The classifier was reported to diagnose cytomegalovirus status with high specificity and sensitivity in both the original cohort and the validation cohort. Because counts were too low, approximately 15 rarely observed V segments, including chromosome 9 orphons, were excluded from the earlier analysis of a few hundred of the donors. When HLA alleles, especially DR and DQ, strongly co-occurred, attributing TCR associations to individual alleles was difficult. The 87-base-pair reads could not distinguish some IMGT-functional V segments, including TRBV6-2 and TRBV6-3, so those segments were excluded. In a later analysis, 15,000 to 20,000 TCR beta sequences were associated with specific HLA alleles at a false discovery rate of 0.05. Correlated functional status among segregating V segments might be attributable to linkage disequilibrium, but an unknown experimental factor could not be ruled out. V-gene and J-gene trimming of TCR beta chains was associated with a missense DCLRE1C variant in a later genetic analysis, and the association was replicated in an independent cohort. For the cohort, immune exposure information was limited to CMV serostatus. In the study, around 150 TCR beta chains were listed as associated with cytomegalovirus. The authors suggested that the approach could potentially be generalized to other disease states and immunological phenotypes. In a later analysis, most CMV-associated TCR beta chains were found to appear HLA-restricted, with HLA associations seemingly driven largely by CMV exposure. A later analysis found that HLA-associated TCR beta chains were more clonally expanded and had lower generation probabilities than equally common non-associated chains. In this cohort, only TCR beta chains were sequenced, and detectable features were limited by the absence of alpha or paired-chain data. Presence/absence analyses assumed roughly uniform sequencing depth across donors, an assumption that may not hold. In a later analysis, TCR association rates were found to vary across HLA loci, with the most associated TCRs seen for DRB1 alleles and the fewest for HLA-C alleles. Broadly in line with IMGT annotations, most TCR beta V segments showed up in productive rearrangements about 90% or about 30% of the time in an earlier analysis of under 700 of the donors. Because some donors lacked HLA typing at each locus, the association tests relied only on the typed subset. While some public TCRs were present in many individuals, most TCR sequences turned up only very rarely across donors. The sequencing pipeline was judged likely to have produced a cluster of highly shared sequence variants as a technical artifact.

The receptor was derived from a middle-aged woman in good health and CMV-seropositive. Sequencing input: PBMCs. The chain is encoded by TRBV28 joined to TRBJ1-2, with 7 bases matching TRBD1. The base sequence is TGTGCCAGCAGTTTTCACTACTCACAGGGGACTTATGGCTACACCTTC. Its protein product is CASSFHYSQGTYGYTF.